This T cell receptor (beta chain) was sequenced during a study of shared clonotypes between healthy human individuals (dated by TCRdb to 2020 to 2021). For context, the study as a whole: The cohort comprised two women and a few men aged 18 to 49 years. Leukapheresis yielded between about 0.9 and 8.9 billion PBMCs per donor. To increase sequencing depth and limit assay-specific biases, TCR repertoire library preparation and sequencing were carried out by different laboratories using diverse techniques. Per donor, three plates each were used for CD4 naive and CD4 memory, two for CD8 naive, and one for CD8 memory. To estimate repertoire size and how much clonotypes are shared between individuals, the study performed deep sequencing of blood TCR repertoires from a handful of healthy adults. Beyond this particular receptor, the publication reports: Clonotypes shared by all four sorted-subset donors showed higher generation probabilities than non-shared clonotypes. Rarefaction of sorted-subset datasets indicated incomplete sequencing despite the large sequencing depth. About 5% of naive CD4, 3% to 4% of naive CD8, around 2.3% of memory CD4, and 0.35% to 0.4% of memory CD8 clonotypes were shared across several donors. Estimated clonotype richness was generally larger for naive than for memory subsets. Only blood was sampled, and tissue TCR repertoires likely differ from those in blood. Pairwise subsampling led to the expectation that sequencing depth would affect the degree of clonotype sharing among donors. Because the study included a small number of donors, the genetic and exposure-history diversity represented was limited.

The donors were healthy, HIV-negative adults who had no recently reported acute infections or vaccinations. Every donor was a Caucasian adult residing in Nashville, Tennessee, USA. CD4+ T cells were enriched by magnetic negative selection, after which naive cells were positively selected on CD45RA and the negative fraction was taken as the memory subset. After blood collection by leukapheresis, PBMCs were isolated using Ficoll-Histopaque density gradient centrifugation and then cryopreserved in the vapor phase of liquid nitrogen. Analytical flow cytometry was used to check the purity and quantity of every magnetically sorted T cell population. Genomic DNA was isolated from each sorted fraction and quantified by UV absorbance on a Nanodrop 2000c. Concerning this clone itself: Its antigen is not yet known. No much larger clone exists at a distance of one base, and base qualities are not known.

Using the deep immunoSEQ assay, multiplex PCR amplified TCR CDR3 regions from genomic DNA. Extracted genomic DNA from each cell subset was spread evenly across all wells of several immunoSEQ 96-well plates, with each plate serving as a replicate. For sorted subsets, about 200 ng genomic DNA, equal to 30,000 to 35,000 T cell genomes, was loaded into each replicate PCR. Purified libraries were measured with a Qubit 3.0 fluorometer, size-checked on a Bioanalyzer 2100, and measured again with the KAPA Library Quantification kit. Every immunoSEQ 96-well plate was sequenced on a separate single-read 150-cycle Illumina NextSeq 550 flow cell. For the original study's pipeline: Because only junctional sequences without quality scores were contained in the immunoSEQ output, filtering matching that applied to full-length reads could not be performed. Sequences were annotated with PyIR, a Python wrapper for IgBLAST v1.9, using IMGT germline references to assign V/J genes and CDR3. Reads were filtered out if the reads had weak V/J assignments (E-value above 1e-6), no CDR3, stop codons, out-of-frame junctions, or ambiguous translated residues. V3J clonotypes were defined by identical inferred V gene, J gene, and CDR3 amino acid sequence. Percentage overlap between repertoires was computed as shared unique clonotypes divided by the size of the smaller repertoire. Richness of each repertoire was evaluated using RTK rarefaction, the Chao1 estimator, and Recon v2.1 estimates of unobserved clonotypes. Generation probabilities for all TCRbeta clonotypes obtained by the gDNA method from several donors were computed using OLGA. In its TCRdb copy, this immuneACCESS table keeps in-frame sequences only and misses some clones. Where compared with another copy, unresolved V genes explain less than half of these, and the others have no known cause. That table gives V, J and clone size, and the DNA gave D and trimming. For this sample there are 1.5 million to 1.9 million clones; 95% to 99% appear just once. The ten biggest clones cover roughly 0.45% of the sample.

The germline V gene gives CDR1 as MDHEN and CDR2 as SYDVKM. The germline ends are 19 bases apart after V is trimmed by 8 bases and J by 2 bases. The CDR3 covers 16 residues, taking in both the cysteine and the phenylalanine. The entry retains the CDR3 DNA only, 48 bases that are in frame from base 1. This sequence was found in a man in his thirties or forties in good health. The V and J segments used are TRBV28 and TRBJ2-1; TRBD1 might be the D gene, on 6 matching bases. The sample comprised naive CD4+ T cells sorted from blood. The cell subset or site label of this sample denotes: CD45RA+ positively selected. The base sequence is TGTGCCAGCCCGTACCTGGGGGCGGCTACCTACAATGAGCAGTTCTTC. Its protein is CASPYLGAATYNEQFF.